The present T cell receptor (beta chain) was sequenced within a study of blood T cells in healthy people across ages (dated by TCRdb to the mid-2010s). Broadly, across the study: Template switching captured roughly one uniquely barcoded TCR beta cDNA molecule per two T cells in model experiments. Using deep sequencing normalized with unique cDNA molecular identifiers, the study measured how TCR beta repertoire diversity changes with age. Four age groups were formed from the donors: young (average roughly 15 years), middle-aged (approximately 39), aged (around 68) and long-lived (more than 75). Donors of different ages were randomly distributed across sequencing lanes to avoid experimental bias. Using the same blood draw, the study looked at two additional independent replicas of 1 million unique cDNA reads for two donors, one aged 18 to 30 and the other aged 80 or older. The paper's findings and limits, for the study overall: Since profiling was done on bulk unsorted PBMCs, naive and antigen-experienced compartments could not be conclusively compared. The long-lived group showed more naive CD4+ T cells, fewer expanded clones and increased TCR diversity than the aged group, suggesting age selection. A strong correlation was found between observed TCR beta diversity and the percentage of naive T cells measured by flow cytometry. The CMV infection status of donors was not known, potentially confounding age-related changes in expanded clonotypes. Estimates of total diversity based on one million sequenced T cells were regarded as lower bounds and as underestimates. As age increased, observed TCR beta diversity per million T cells dropped in a roughly linear way, and a significant reduction was already evident by age 40.

The germline V gene specifies SQVTM as CDR1 and ANQGSEA as CDR2. The cysteine opens and the phenylalanine closes a CDR3 of 13 amino acids. Solely the CDR3 DNA is kept, with 39 bases framed from the first base. Trimming at the junction amounts to 4 bases on V and 1 base on J, and the germline ends lie 10 bases apart. The roughly 42 donors, aged about 6 to 95 years, were systemically healthy Caucasian individuals from Russia. About 10 milliliters of peripheral blood were drawn from each donor into EDTA-treated Vacutainer tubes. Ficoll-Paque density-gradient centrifugation was used to isolate PBMCs, with at least 6.5 million per sample. Total RNA, at least 6 micrograms per sample, was extracted from PBMCs with Trizol reagent. For every donor, flow cytometry on a PBMC aliquot measured the percentage of naive CD45RAhigh/CD27high T cells. Library preparation used 5' RACE. TCRdb lists the instrument as Illumina HiSeq 2500. A second 7 to 11 cycle PCR used a sample-barcoded 5' primer and a J-beta primer mix. Each TCR beta cDNA molecule received a unique molecular identifier from a template-switch 5' adaptor carrying 12 random nucleotides. Each sample yielded at least 2.5 million CDR3-containing paired-end reads. The Mint cDNA synthesis kit, primed by a TRBC-specific oligonucleotide, was used to synthesize first-strand cDNA from all RNA. Following uracil-DNA glycosylase treatment, all cDNA underwent a first 18-cycle PCR with the universal primers M1SS and BC2_uni_R. Processing in the source paper ran as follows. Normalization of each sample was performed by random selection of 1 million high-quality reads, each carrying a distinct molecular identifier. Reads sharing molecular identifiers were discarded rather than binned into consensus sequences. MiTCR, set to a Q25 quality threshold and the strictest error-elimination algorithm, was used for CDR3 identification, clonotype clustering and error correction. A nonparametric unseen species model using Euler transformation provided a lower-bound estimate of total TCR beta diversity. TCRdb itself trimmed the public reads at Q25 with fastp, ran MiXCR and retained productive beta chains. Records with the same CDR3 protein are collapsed into one entry carrying the most frequent genes and DNA. What appears here as the V and J calls and clone size reflects TCRdb's work, not the paper's. A total of about 640,000 distinct CDR3 sequences appear in this sample, roughly 43% of them only once. The top ten constitute roughly 30% of the sample.

This clonotype was detected only a few times. Which antigen it targets is not known. Per-base quality was not reported, and no clone a single base away is much larger than it. Here the chain combines TRBV29-1 and TRBJ1-2; the D gene assignment is ambiguous. Sequencing was performed on blood. This receptor was obtained from a man older than 75 in good health. In nucleotides, the sequence is TGCAGCGTTGTCGACCGCTTTAACTATGGCTACACCTTC. Protein translation: CSVVDRFNYGYTF.